This TCR beta chain was documented in a study of somatic mutations in cytotoxic T cells in rheumatoid arthritis listed by TCRdb under 2017. In the study overall: Before any treatment started and right after they were diagnosed, patients gave peripheral blood samples (less than 33 ml EDTA). A FACSAria II or Sony SH800 was used to flow-sort some V beta antibody-stained T-cell populations at nearly 100% purity, and TCRB sequencing was also done on sorted V beta1+ cells. The study asked whether expanded CD8+ T-cell clones in newly diagnosed, untreated rheumatoid arthritis carry somatic mutations, and used TCRB deep sequencing to characterize clonality. TCRB deep sequencing was performed for approximately 61 rheumatoid arthritis patients and 15 to 20 healthy controls. Median age was essentially the same in the patient group and the control group.

Flow cytometry confirmed the purity of CD4+ and CD8+ cells that had been isolated by positive magnetic bead selection on an AutoMACS. A TCR V beta antibody panel was used in flow cytometry to screen first for clonal expansions, which were then characterized by TCRB deep sequencing of sorted CD8+ fractions. Peripheral blood mononuclear cells were obtained using density gradient separation with Ficoll-Paque PLUS. DNA from CD4-enriched, CD8-enriched or PBMC samples was extracted using Nucleospin Tissue or Tissue XS kits and then quantified on a Qubit 2.0 fluorometer. Sequencing of TCRB CDR3 was done on genomic DNA with the immunoSEQ assay. Per the source publication's procedure: Published virus-specific TCRB sequences were compared with patient CD8+ clones larger than 1%, and only a few matches were found. Analyses were restricted to productive TCRB rearrangements. Clonality was calculated as a Shannon entropy-based productive clonality index, and a clone was defined by a unique TCRB CDR3 sequence. Repertoire overlap for a pair of samples was computed from each clone's template counts relative to total templates per sample. V-gene usage measured by flow cytometry correlated with TCRB sequencing V-gene usage, with a Spearman r of approximately 0.66. What TCRdb holds here is the immuneACCESS table cut down to in-frame rearrangements. Part of the clones is not present; checked against another copy, under half of the missing clones reflect an unresolved V gene, and the others are unexplained. V, J and clone size are taken as reported in that table, and D and trimming were inferred from the DNA itself. The table for this sample lists more than 11,000 clones; 78% of them were counted only once. Jointly, the top ten make up roughly 8.1% of the sample.

Trimming takes 4 bases off V and 0 bases off J; junction bases not matched to a gene: 12. CDR1 SGHRS and CDR2 YFSETQ were looked up in the germline V gene. The CDR3, cysteine through phenylalanine, is 19 amino acids long. This entry keeps only the CDR3 DNA: 57 bases, framed from base 1. What the work shows at the level of the full study, not this receptor alone: In about an eighth of the roughly 65 patients, more than 20% of CD8+ cells belonged to the largest CD8+ clone, while several identical CD8+ TCRB sequences were shared between blood and synovial fluid. CD8+ T-cell clonality in rheumatoid arthritis patients was not significantly different from that in age-matched healthy controls. The slight underrepresentation of TRBV07 in patients was not corrected for multiple comparisons. In patients, CD8+ clonality rose with age (Spearman r of about 0.51), which was not the case in healthy controls. The expanded CD8+ clones had unknown antigen targets, and not appearing in virus-specific databases did not rule out that they were virus-specific.

As regards this clone: No cognate antigen has been identified for it. The input lacks base qualities; no much larger clone sits a single base away.

Sequenced: CD8+ T cells sorted from blood. This receptor was obtained from an adult with rheumatoid arthritis. The chain is encoded by TRBV5-1 joined to TRBJ2-3, with 12 bases in between that match TRBD2. The CDR3 protein: CASSAQGGLAGSSTDTQYF. The nucleotide sequence reads TGCGCCAGCAGCGCACAGGGAGGACTAGCGGGATCTAGCACAGATACGCAGTATTTT.